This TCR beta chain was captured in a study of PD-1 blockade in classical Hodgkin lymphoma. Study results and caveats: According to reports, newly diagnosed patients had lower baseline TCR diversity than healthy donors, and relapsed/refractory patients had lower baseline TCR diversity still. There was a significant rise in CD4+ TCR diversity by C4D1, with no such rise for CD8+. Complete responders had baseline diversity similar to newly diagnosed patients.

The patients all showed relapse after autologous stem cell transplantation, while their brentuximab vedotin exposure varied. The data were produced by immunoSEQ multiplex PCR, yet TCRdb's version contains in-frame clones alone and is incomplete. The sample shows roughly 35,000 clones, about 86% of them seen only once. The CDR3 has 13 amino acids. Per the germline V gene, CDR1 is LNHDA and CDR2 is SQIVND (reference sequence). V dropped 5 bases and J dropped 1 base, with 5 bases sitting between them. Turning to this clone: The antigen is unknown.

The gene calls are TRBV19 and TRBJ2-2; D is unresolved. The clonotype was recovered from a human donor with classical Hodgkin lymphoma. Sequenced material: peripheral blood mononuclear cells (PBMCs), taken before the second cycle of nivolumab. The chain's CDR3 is CASSLWNTGELFF. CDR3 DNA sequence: TGTGCCAGTAGTTTATGGAACACCGGGGAGCTGTTTTTT.